These T cell receptor beta chains were read from a single sample in a study of blood T cell repertoires in COVID-19. This table comes from immunoSEQ multiplex PCR, and its TCRdb copy is limited to in-frame clones, with some not included. The sample consists of 180,000 or so clones, 80% to 90% of them appearing once. Source material: peripheral blood. The source is an elderly woman with COVID-19, enrolled during active disease. Both conserved end residues are part of each CDR3. The D gene is left open where the match is weak. Rows give clone size only sometimes, using once, few, many, or a class for an expanded clone.

v_call	j_call	d_call	clone_size	cdr3_length	cdr3_aa	cdr3_nt
TRBV11-2	TRBJ2-1	TRBD2	.	18	CASSLATSGTHSYNEQFF	TGTGCCAGCAGCTTAGCGACTAGCGGGACGCATTCCTACAATGAGCAGTTCTTC
TRBV2	TRBJ2-7	TRBD2	many	17	CASSGVVSGGLPYEQYF	TGTGCCAGCAGTGGAGTGGTTAGCGGGGGACTTCCCTACGAGCAGTACTTC
TRBV5-8	TRBJ2-1	.	.	16	CASSLWMNTAGNEQFF	TGTGCCAGCAGCTTGTGGATGAACACGGCGGGCAATGAGCAGTTCTTC
TRBV5-1	TRBJ2-2	.	few	12	CASATGPGELFF	TGCGCCAGCGCTACAGGGCCCGGGGAGCTGTTTTTT
TRBV20-1	TRBJ2-1	TRBD2	.	18	CSASSPTWGTSGRNEQFF	TGCAGTGCTAGTTCTCCCACGTGGGGGACTAGCGGGAGGAATGAGCAGTTCTTC
TRBV11-3	TRBJ2-3	TRBD2	.	16	CASGSLAGGLGDTQYF	TGTGCCAGCGGGTCCCTAGCGGGGGGGCTGGGAGATACGCAGTATTTT
TRBV19	TRBJ2-2	.	.	16	CASSILPGDWAGELFF	TGTGCCAGTAGTATACTCCCAGGGGATTGGGCCGGGGAGCTGTTTTTT
TRBV29-1	TRBJ1-1	.	.	13	CSVEAVRDSEAFF	TGCAGCGTTGAAGCCGTCCGGGACTCTGAAGCTTTCTTT
TRBV28	TRBJ1-2	.	.	13	CASSNPGGYGYTF	TGTGCCAGCAGCAACCCTGGGGGGTATGGCTACACCTTC
TRBV29-1	TRBJ2-7	TRBD1	.	13	CSVAAGGPYEQYF	TGCAGCGTTGCCGCAGGGGGCCCCTACGAGCAGTACTTC
TRBV7-8	TRBJ2-7	TRBD1	few	14	CASSGRDRPYEQYF	TGTGCCAGCAGCGGACGGGACAGACCCTACGAGCAGTACTTC
TRBV27	TRBJ1-6	.	.	16	CASSRTGSSYNSPLHF	TGTGCCAGCAGCCGTACAGGGAGCTCCTATAATTCACCCCTCCACTTT
TRBV5-1	TRBJ2-1	TRBD2	.	20	CASSLVGSAGGRAAYNEQFF	TGCGCCAGCAGCTTGGTGGGGTCAGCGGGAGGGAGGGCTGCGTACAATGAGCAGTTCTTC
TRBV15	TRBJ1-5	.	.	15	CATSTGTLGNQPQHF	TGTGCCACCAGCACCGGGACATTAGGCAATCAGCCCCAGCATTTT
TRBV18	TRBJ1-1	TRBD1	.	16	CASSHFYRGEYTEAFF	TGTGCCAGCTCACATTTTTACAGGGGGGAGTACACTGAAGCTTTCTTT
TRBV7-9	TRBJ2-1	.	.	15	CASSPQGWSYNEQFF	TGTGCCAGCAGCCCCCAGGGGTGGTCCTACAATGAGCAGTTCTTC
TRBV7-2	TRBJ2-1	.	.	14	CASSLVGSSHEQFF	TGTGCCAGCAGCTTAGTCGGGAGTAGTCATGAGCAGTTCTTC
TRBV13	TRBJ2-1	TRBD2	.	14	CASSPRLANNEQFF	TGTGCCAGCAGCCCACGACTAGCGAACAATGAGCAGTTCTTC
TRBV7-6	TRBJ2-7	TRBD1	.	15	CASSLDDRASYEQYF	TGTGCCAGCAGCTTAGACGACAGGGCCTCCTACGAGCAGTACTTC
TRBV2	TRBJ2-7	TRBD2	.	14	CASSAGTSPYEQYF	TGTGCCAGCAGTGCCGGGACTAGCCCCTACGAGCAGTACTTC
TRBV13	TRBJ2-3	TRBD2	.	14	CASSPSGPTDTQYF	TGTGCCAGCAGCCCTAGCGGACCCACAGATACGCAGTATTTT
TRBV5-1	TRBJ1-2	TRBD1	.	14	CASSLGAGGYGYTF	TGCGCCAGCAGCTTGGGGGCAGGGGGCTATGGCTACACCTTC
TRBV25-1	TRBJ2-1	TRBD2	.	15	CASSGSLAGINEQFF	TGTGCCAGCAGTGGAAGTCTAGCGGGAATCAATGAGCAGTTCTTC
TRBV10-3	TRBJ2-5	TRBD1	.	14	CASRGQTGEETQYF	TGTGCCTCCAGGGGACAGACGGGTGAAGAGACCCAGTACTTC
TRBV28	TRBJ2-5	.	once	14	CASSHAGPQETQYF	TGTGCCAGCAGTCACGCGGGACCCCAAGAGACCCAGTACTTC
TRBV5-4	TRBJ2-3	TRBD2	.	16	CASSPVGAGGTDTQYF	TGTGCCAGCAGCCCCGTCGGAGCGGGAGGCACAGATACGCAGTATTTT
TRBV30	TRBJ1-6	.	.	13	CAWKVGGGSPLHF	TGTGCCTGGAAAGTAGGAGGTGGTTCACCCCTCCACTTT
TRBV7-8	TRBJ2-5	.	.	14	CASFSDSDQETQYF	TGTGCCAGCTTCTCGGACAGCGACCAAGAGACCCAGTACTTC
TRBV11-3	TRBJ2-3	TRBD2	.	17	CASSSLLELAGPDTQYF	TGTGCCAGCAGCTCACTACTTGAACTAGCGGGCCCAGATACGCAGTATTTT
TRBV27	TRBJ2-7	.	.	12	CASSVRGHEQYF	TGTGCCAGCTCGGTCAGGGGCCACGAGCAGTACTTC
TRBV6-1	TRBJ2-5	.	.	14	CASSELSPGETQYF	TGTGCCAGCAGTGAACTATCCCCCGGAGAGACCCAGTACTTC
TRBV5-4	TRBJ1-2	TRBD1	.	13	CASSLGQGGGYTF	TGTGCCAGCAGCCTAGGACAGGGCGGTGGCTACACCTTC
TRBV12-3/TRBV12-4	TRBJ1-5	.	few	13	CASSSDSNQPQHF	TGTGCCAGCAGCTCAGATAGCAATCAGCCCCAGCATTTT
TRBV3-1/TRBV3-2	TRBJ2-2	TRBD2	.	16	CASSQRGLAPGGELFF	TGTGCCAGCAGCCAACGGGGACTAGCCCCGGGCGGGGAGCTGTTTTTT
TRBV9	TRBJ1-5	TRBD1	.	14	CASSRTGGVQPQHF	TGTGCCAGCAGTCGAACAGGGGGCGTTCAGCCCCAGCATTTT
TRBV28	TRBJ2-6	.	.	16	CASSTQDFSGANVLTF	TGTGCCAGCAGTACACAGGATTTCTCTGGGGCCAACGTCCTGACTTTC
TRBV27	TRBJ2-5	TRBD2	.	13	CASSLWGGETQYF	TGTGCCAGCAGTTTATGGGGAGGGGAGACCCAGTACTTC
TRBV27	TRBJ2-1	TRBD2	.	17	CASSLLGTSGVYNEQFF	TGTGCCAGCAGTTTACTCGGGACTAGCGGGGTATACAATGAGCAGTTCTTC
TRBV12-3/TRBV12-4	TRBJ2-5	.	.	13	CASSPNTQETQYF	TGTGCCAGCAGTCCCAACACACAAGAGACCCAGTACTTC
TRBV7-9	TRBJ2-6	.	.	16	CASSFTGTTGANVLTF	TGTGCCAGCAGCTTCACCGGGACAACTGGGGCCAACGTCCTGACTTTC
TRBV10-3	TRBJ2-5	.	once	13	CAIRLPTQETQYF	TGTGCCATCAGACTACCAACCCAGGAGACCCAGTACTTC
TRBV6-6	TRBJ1-4	TRBD1	.	16	CASSYFGGTGDEKLFF	TGTGCCAGCAGTTACTTCGGCGGGACAGGGGATGAAAAACTGTTTTTT
TRBV7-3	TRBJ2-1	TRBD1	.	17	CASSRWTGLRSYNEQFF	TGTGCCAGCAGCCGTTGGACAGGGTTGAGGTCCTACAATGAGCAGTTCTTC
TRBV5-4	TRBJ1-2	.	.	13	CASSPREGYGYTF	TGTGCCAGCAGCCCCCGGGAGGGCTATGGCTACACCTTC